The source of this T cell receptor beta chain is a study of blood T cells in healthy people across ages. Primed by a sample-barcoded 5' primer and a J-beta primer mix, a second PCR proceeded for 7 to 11 cycles. TCRdb used MiXCR to reprocess the 5' RACE reads, holding one entry per CDR3 protein. The repertoire has fewer than 800,000 distinct CDR3 sequences, 21% of them found once; the top ten carry 3.5% to 4%. CDR1 DFQATT and CDR2 SNEGSKA come from the germline V gene (reference sequence). The CDR3 spans 14 residues. The V and J genes are TRBV20-1 and TRBJ2-3, with 11 positions matching TRBD1. This clonotype was sampled from an older man in good health. Sequencing input: blood. CDR3 nucleotide sequence: TGCAGGATGGGACAGGGGGATAGCACAGATACGCAGTATTTT. It codes for CRMGQGDSTDTQYF.